This entry concerns a single T cell receptor (beta chain). The sample belongs to a study of blood T cell repertoires in COVID-19. Overall study context: Italy, Spain and the United States were the sources of the convalescent and acute COVID-19 samples. Sample material is recorded as cDNA or gDNA derived from T cells, B-cell-depleted T cells, or PBMCs.

As handled by the study authors: The assay estimated nucleated cells by amplifying reference gene primers. Libraries were prepared by immunoSEQ multiplex PCR; TCRdb keeps only in-frame clonotypes and omits some of them. The V and J calls and clone size were taken over from that table, and D and trimming were inferred from the DNA. The sample carries around 140,000 clones, approximately 84% recorded once. The sequence was collected from a man in his 60s with acute or convalescent COVID-19. Sequencing was carried out using peripheral blood.

The CDR3 loop reads CASSLAGTAIGNTIYF. The CDR3 bases are TGCGCCAGCAGCTTGGCCGGGACAGCAATTGGAAACACCATATATTTT. The V gene is TRBV5-1, the J gene TRBJ1-3; TRBD1 matches at 7 bases. The V gene's germline CDR1 is SGHRS and CDR2 YFSETQ. The trim removed 0 bases at V and 3 bases at J, leaving 6 bases unmatched. The CDR3 extends over 16 amino acids.